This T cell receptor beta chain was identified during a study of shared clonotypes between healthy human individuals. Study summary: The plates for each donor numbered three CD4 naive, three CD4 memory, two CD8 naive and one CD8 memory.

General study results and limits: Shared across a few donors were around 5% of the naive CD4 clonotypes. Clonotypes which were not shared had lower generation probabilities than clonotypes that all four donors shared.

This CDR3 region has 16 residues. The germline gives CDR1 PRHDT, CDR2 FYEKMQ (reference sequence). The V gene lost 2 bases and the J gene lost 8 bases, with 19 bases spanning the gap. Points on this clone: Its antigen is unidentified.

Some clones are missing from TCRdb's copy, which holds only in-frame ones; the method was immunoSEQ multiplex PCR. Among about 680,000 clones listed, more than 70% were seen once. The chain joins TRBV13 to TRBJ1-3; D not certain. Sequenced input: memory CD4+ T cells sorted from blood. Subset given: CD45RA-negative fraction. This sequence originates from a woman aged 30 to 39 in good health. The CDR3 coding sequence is TGTGCCAGCAGCTTAAAAGCAGGCCACAATAGGGACACCATATATTTT. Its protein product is CASSLKAGHNRDTIYF.